Presented here are 9 T cell receptor beta chains from one specimen sequenced in a study of blood T cell repertoires in COVID-19. Generated by immunoSEQ multiplex PCR, the TCRdb table keeps only in-frame clones and is missing some. The table has around 30,000 clones, 84% seen once; the top ten hold more than 40%. What was sequenced was peripheral blood. The receptor set was obtained from a woman older than 75 with acute or convalescent COVID-19.

This clone was seen just once. The V gene is TRBV11-2, the J gene TRBJ2-7; tentative D call: TRBD2 (6 bases). The V end lost 2 bases, the J end lost 2 bases, and 13 bases lay between the germline ends. Germline V CDR1 and CDR2: SGHAT, FQNNGV. The length of the CDR3 is 15 residues. This chain's CDR3 is CASSLLAEGTYEQYF. CDR3 DNA sequence: TGTGCCAGCAGCTTATTGGCGGAGGGGACCTACGAGCAGTACTTC. Full variable domain (rest looked up from reference TRBV11-2 and TRBJ2-7): EAGVAQSPRYKIIEKRQSVAFWCNPISGHATLYWYQQILGQGPKLLIQFQNNGVVDDSQLPKDRFSAERLKGVDSTLKIQPAKLEDSAVYLCASSLLAEGTYEQYFGPGTRLTVT.

The chain combines TRBV7-2 with TRBJ1-5; possible D gene TRBD1, 5 bases. The CDR3 length is 13 residues. Deletions cut 5 bases from V and 3 bases from J, with 8 bases between. Germline CDR1 and CDR2: SGHTA and FQGNSA. The CDR3 nucleotides read TGTGCCAGCAGCAGCAGGGTCAATCAGCCCCAGCATTTT. Protein sequence: CASSSRVNQPQHF.

The chain couples TRBV19 to TRBJ1-2; maybe TRBD1 (6 bases). Germline V gives CDR1 LNHDA, CDR2 SQIVND (reference sequence). Trimming left V 6 bases short and J 5 bases short, with 10 bases between. This CDR3 contains 12 residues. DNA of the CDR3: TGTGCCAGTAGGGTACAGGGATATGGCTACACCTTC. It translates to CASRVQGYGYTF.

The chain is built from TRBV7-6 and TRBJ2-5; 9 bases match TRBD1. Per the germline V gene, CDR1 is SGHVS and CDR2 is FNYEAQ. Trimming removed 3 bases from V and 4 bases from J; junction bases left unmatched: 6. This CDR3 is built from 15 residues. Written as DNA, the CDR3 is TGTGCCAGCAGCTTTCTGGACAGGGGTGGAGAGACCCAGTACTTC. Amino acid sequence: CASSFLDRGGETQYF.

The chain links TRBV29-1 to TRBJ2-7; 7 bases are shared with TRBD2. Germline V CDR1 and CDR2: SQVTM, ANQGSEA. This CDR3 region has 16 residues. V lost 1 base, J lost 0 bases, and 9 bases stayed unmatched. The CDR3 DNA reads TGCAGCGTTGAAGGTCGGGCGGCTAGCGGCTCCTACGAGCAGTACTTC. Its translation is CSVEGRAASGSYEQYF.

The chain combines TRBV9 with TRBJ2-5, with 12 bases aligning to TRBD1. Unmatched junction bases numbered 5, after V lost 4 bases and J lost 4 bases. Germline V CDR1 and CDR2: SGDLS, YYNGEE. The CDR3 contains 15 residues. Here the CDR3 reads CASSTGQGAGETQYF. The CDR3 DNA reads as TGTGCCAGCAGCACGGGACAGGGGGCGGGAGAGACCCAGTACTTC.

The chain is built from TRBV19 and TRBJ2-5, with 8 positions matching TRBD1. Germline trimming cut 3 bases from V and 1 base from J; bases unmatched to any gene: 4. CDR1 is LNHDA, CDR2 SQIVND, per germline (reference sequence). This CDR3 comprises 15 residues. DNA of the CDR3: TGTGCCAGTAGTATCATGGGACAGGTCCAAGAGACCCAGTACTTC. It encodes CASSIMGQVQETQYF.

This clone has just one count. CDR3 in DNA: TGTGCCAGCACCGTAGCGGAGGCCACAGATACGCAGTATTTT. It is translated as CASTVAEATDTQYF. The genes are TRBV6-5 and TRBJ2-3; weak D call: TRBD2 (6 bases). This CDR3 region has 14 residues. V dropped 7 bases and J dropped 2 bases, with 13 bases sitting between them. Germline V gene sequence: CDR1 MNHEY, CDR2 SVGAGI.

The chain is built from TRBV9 and TRBJ1-5; D is unclear. The germline CDR1 and CDR2 sequences are SGDLS and YYNGEE. The CDR3 consists of 14 residues. The V and J ends lost 2 bases and 0 bases respectively, with 6 bases between them. The CDR3 DNA reads TGTGCCAGCAGCGTTACAGATAGCAATCAGCCCCAGCATTTT. Residues: CASSVTDSNQPQHF.